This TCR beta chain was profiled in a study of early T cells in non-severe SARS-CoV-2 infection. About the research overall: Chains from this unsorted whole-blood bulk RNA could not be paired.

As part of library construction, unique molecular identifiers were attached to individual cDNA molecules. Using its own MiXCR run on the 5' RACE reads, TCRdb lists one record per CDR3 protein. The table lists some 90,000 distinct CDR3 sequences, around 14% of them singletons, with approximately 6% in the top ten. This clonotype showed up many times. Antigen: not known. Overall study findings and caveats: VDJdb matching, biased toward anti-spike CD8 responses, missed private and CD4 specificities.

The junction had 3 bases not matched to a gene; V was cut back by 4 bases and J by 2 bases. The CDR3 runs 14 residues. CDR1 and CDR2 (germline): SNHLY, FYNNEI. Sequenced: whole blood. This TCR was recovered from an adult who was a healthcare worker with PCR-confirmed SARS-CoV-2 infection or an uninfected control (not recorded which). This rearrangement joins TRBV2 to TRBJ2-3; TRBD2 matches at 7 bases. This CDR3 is CASSGLADTDTQYF. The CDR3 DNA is TGTGCCAGCAGTGGGCTAGCGGACACAGATACGCAGTATTTT.